The rows below give T cell receptor beta chains drawn from one sample of a study of blood T cell repertoires in COVID-19. Measured with immunoSEQ multiplex PCR; TCRdb has only the in-frame clones, and not every one. This table holds approximately 210,000 clones, over 75% found once. What was sequenced was PBMCs or T cells enriched from blood (not recorded which). The receptors here all came from a man younger than 40 with acute COVID-19. Each CDR3 is given without its conserved first and last residue.

j_call | v_call | cdr3_aa
TRBJ2-2 | TRBV18 | ASSFRNAQGKSGELF
TRBJ1-1 | TRBV5-6 | ASSLWTGGRRTEAF
TRBJ1-6 | TRBV13 | ASSLALEGLNNSPLH
TRBJ1-1 | TRBV19 | ASSDRADTEAF
TRBJ1-6 | TRBV7-3 | ASSSGQFNSPLH
TRBJ1-2 | TRBV19 | ASSVGSHGYT
TRBJ2-6 | TRBV5-6 | ASSPKTLNSGANVLT
TRBJ2-7 | TRBV7-6 | ASSLVDGTGYEQY
TRBJ2-7 | TRBV5-1 | ASSSGQDPGGQY
TRBJ1-2 | TRBV3-1/TRBV3-2 | ASSRTSGDRSYGYT
TRBJ1-4 | TRBV9 | ASSVVNRVFGREKLF
TRBJ1-4 | TRBV4-1 | ASSQQGGANEKLF
TRBJ1-1 | TRBV18 | ASLENTEAF
TRBJ1-1 | TRBV5-1 | ASSLNSDREAF
TRBJ2-1 | TRBV28 | ASTLSRTSGAFYNEQF